Below, one T cell receptor beta chain is given with its context. Its specificity is not known. In germline, CDR1 is MNHEY, CDR2 SMNVEV (reference sequence). Trimming stripped 5 bases from V and 5 bases from J, with 10 bases between. This CDR3 is built from 12 residues. This entry belongs to a study of T cell responses to AZD1222 COVID-19 vaccine. Overall study: It was second doses at about 4 or about 12 weeks that were pooled.

The data were produced by immunoSEQ multiplex PCR, yet TCRdb's version contains in-frame clones alone and is incomplete. The data contain fewer than 120,000 clones, about 88% of them singletons. General study findings and limits: Elevations in Spike-specific TCR breadth and depth followed administration of two AZD1222 doses. Researchers took repertoire samples only after the peak T cell response had come.

The clonotype originates from an adult in good health. Sample: peripheral blood, taken on day 0 of AZD1222 vaccination. The V call is TRBV27, the J call TRBJ2-7; weak D call: TRBD2 (6 bases). Written as DNA, the CDR3 is TGTGCCAGCAGTGCCGGGGGTAACGAGCAGTACTTC. It yields the protein CASSAGGNEQYF.